This T cell receptor (beta chain) emerged from a study of T cells in Graves' hyperthyroidism and ophthalmopathy. Uncontrolled infection, other autoimmune disease, pregnancy or lactation barred patients from enrollment. The PBMCs were taken from approximately 9.7 ml of fresh peripheral blood. General study results and limits: Blood shared most expanded thyroid clonotypes above 0.001.

In the case of this clonotype: Its antigen is not identified.

Using RNA transcripts as the source, TCR beta CDR3 regions were amplified. When the TCR CDR3 underwent first-round RT-PCR, the HTBI primer set was used. TCRdb ran MiXCR on the multiplex PCR reads and lists one entry per CDR3 protein. This table has fewer than 650,000 distinct CDR3 sequences, 12% to 15% appearing once. The sample consisted of blood. The clonotype was recovered from a woman in her thirties or forties with Graves' hyperthyroidism.

The CDR3 loop is CASSTGHGGQETQYF. CDR3 in DNA: TGTGCCAGCAGCACGGGACACGGCGGACAAGAGACCCAGTACTTC. This chain uses TRBV7-9 with TRBJ2-5, with D possibly TRBD1 on 6 matching bases. The CDR3 sequence is 15 residues long. Germline CDR1 reads SEHNR; CDR2 reads FQNEAQ (reference sequence). V lost 5 bases and J lost 2, with 15 bases in between.